This is a list of T cell receptor beta chains from one sample in a study of T cell changes during pregnancy in multiple sclerosis. Here immunoSEQ multiplex PCR was the method, and the copy in TCRdb shows in-frame clones only, minus some. The sample comprises 45,000 to 55,000 clones, 88% of which are singletons, and 1% to 1.5% rests with the top ten. Sequenced here: CD4+ T cells from peripheral blood mononuclear cells, sampled in the second trimester of pregnancy. These receptors all come from a female donor with multiple sclerosis, enrolled in a pregnancy study. The CDR3 runs from the conserved cysteine through the conserved F or W.

TRBV28 CARIPPGETQYF
TRBV5-1 CASSFRTENTEAFF
TRBV7-6 CASSDSEGYEQYF
TRBV5-5 CASSHEGDGRQPQHF
TRBV6-6 CASSQGANYGYTF
TRBV5-6 CASSLQDRSYTF
TRBV18 CASSPGGNSYEQYF
TRBV27 CASSLTGRSYEQYF
TRBV28 CASRSQGSNTEAFF
TRBV28 CASKPGSDYGYTF
TRBV5-1 CASSFGGQEAYEQYF
TRBV7-2 CASSPGTSGGARSEQFF
TRBV30 CAWSIGSNTGELFF
TRBV6-4 CASSAGLAGNNEQFF
TRBV5-1 CASSVVEANVLTF
TRBV7-9 CASSLQGRGEKLFF
TRBV5-4 CASSPAGDIRSEQYF
TRBV7-2 CASSSQDSLGGYTF
TRBV5-1 CASSLGAGGRTDTQYF
TRBV7-2 CAIGRGRGSYEQYF
TRBV19 CASSTAGRSSNQPQHF
TRBV12-2 CASRSMWGTGEEKLFF
TRBV21-1 CASSKGTGDSGELFF
TRBV7-2 CASSLGGQSYEQYF
TRBV19 CASLPNTGTEAFF